The entry that follows covers one T cell receptor (beta chain) sequence. The data were produced by immunoSEQ multiplex PCR, yet TCRdb's version contains in-frame clones alone and is incomplete. The sample contains 260,000 or so clones, 84% of which appear only once. CDR3 length: 16 amino acids. Trimming took off 0 bases at V and 3 bases at J, with 16 bases between the two ends. In germline, CDR1 is SGDLS, CDR2 YYNGEE. The sample belongs to a study of blood T cell repertoires in COVID-19. V usage is TRBV9 and J usage is TRBJ2-7; maybe TRBD2 (5 bases). Sequenced: peripheral blood. This sequence was found in a human donor in a cohort sampled during active COVID-19. The CDR3 reads CASSVGWERLVYEQYF. The CDR3 DNA follows: TGTGCCAGCAGCGTAGGATGGGAGCGGCTCGTCTACGAGCAGTACTTC. The full variable domain, rest sourced from reference TRBV9 and TRBJ2-7, is DSGVTQTPKHLITATGQRVTLRCSPRSGDLSVYWYQQSLDQGLQFLIQYYNGEERAKGNILERFSAQQFPDLHSELNLSSLELGDSALYFCASSVGWERLVYEQYFGPGTRLTVT.